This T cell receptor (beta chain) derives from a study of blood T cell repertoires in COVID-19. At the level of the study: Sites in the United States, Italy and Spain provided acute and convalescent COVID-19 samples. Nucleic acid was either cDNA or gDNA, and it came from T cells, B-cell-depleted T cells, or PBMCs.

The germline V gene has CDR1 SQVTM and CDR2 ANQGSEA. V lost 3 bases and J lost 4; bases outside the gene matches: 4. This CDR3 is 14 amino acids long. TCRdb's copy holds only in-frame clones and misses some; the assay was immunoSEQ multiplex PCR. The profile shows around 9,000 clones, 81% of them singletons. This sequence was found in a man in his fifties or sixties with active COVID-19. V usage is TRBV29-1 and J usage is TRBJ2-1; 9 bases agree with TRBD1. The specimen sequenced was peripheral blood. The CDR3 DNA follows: TGCAGCGTTGATGGGACAGGGATTTACAATGAGCAGTTCTTC. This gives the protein CSVDGTGIYNEQFF.